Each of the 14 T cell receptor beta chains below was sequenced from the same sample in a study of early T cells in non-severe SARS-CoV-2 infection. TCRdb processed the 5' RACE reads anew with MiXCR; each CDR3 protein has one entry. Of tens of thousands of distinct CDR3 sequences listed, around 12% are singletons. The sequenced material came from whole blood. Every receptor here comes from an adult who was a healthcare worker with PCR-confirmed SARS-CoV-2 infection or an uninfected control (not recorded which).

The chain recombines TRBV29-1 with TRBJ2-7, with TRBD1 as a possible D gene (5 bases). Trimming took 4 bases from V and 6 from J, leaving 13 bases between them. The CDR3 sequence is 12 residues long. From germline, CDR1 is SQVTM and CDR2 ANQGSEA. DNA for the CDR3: TGCAGCGTTGGTGAAGGGGTTTCCGAGCAGTACTTC. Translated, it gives CSVGEGVSEQYF.

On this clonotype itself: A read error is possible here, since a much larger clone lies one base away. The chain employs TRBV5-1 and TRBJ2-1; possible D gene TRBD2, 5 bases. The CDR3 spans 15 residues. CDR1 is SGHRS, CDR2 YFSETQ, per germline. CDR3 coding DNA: TGCACCAGCAGCTTGAGGGCTTCGTCCTACAATGAGCAGTTCTTC. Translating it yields CTSSLRASSYNEQFF.

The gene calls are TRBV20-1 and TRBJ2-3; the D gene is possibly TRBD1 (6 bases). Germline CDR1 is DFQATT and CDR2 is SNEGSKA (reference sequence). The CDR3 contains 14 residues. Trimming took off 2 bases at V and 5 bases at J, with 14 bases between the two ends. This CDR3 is CSARNPRGGDTQYF. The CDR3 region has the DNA TGCAGTGCTAGAAACCCAAGAGGGGGAGATACGCAGTATTTT.

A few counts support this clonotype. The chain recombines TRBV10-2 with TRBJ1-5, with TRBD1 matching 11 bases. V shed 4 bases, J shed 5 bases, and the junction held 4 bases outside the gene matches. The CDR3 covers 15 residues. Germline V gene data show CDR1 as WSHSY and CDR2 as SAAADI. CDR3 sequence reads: CASSARTGGDQPQHF. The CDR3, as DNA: TGCGCCAGCAGTGCTAGGACAGGGGGCGATCAGCCCCAGCATTTT.

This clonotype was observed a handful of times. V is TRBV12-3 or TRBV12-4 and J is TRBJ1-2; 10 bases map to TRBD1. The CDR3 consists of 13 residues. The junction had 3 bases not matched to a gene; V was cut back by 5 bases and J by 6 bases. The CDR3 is CASSKTGGNGYTF. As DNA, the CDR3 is TGTGCCAGCAGTAAGACAGGGGGCAATGGCTACACCTTC.

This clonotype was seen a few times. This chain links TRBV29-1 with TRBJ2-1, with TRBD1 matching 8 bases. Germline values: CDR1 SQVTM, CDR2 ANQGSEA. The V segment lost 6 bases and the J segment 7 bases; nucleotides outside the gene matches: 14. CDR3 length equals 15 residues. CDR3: CSVAGTGENSNEQFF. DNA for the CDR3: TGCAGCGTGGCCGGGACAGGAGAGAATTCTAATGAGCAGTTCTTC.

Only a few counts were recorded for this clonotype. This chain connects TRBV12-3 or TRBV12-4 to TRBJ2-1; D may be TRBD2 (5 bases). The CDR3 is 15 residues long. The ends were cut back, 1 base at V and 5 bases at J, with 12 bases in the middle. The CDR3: CASSLGLALNNEQFF. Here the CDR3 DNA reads TGTGCCAGCAGTTTAGGTCTAGCCTTGAACAATGAGCAGTTCTTC.

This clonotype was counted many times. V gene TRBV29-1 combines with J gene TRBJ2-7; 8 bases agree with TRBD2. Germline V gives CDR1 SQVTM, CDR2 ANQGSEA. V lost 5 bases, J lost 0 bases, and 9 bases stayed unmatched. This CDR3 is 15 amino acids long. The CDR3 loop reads CSVLKLAGTSYEQYF. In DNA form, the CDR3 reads TGCAGCGTTTTAAAGCTAGCGGGCACCTCCTACGAGCAGTACTTC.

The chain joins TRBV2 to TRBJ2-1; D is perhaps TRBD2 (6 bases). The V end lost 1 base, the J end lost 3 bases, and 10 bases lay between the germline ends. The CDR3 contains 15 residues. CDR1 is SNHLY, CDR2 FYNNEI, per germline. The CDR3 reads CASSEGTTNYNEQFF. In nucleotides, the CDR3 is TGTGCCAGCAGTGAAGGGACTACTAACTACAATGAGCAGTTCTTC.

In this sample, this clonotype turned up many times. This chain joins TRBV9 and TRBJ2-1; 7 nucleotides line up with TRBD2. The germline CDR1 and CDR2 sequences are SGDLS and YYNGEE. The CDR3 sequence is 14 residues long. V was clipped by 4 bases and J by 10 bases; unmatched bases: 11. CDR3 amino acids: CASSLQGGRREQFF. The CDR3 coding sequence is TGTGCCAGCAGCCTCCAGGGAGGGCGTAGGGAGCAGTTCTTC.

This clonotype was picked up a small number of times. The CDR3 reads CASSRAGTPTDTQYF. The DNA of the CDR3 is TGTGCCAGCAGCCGAGCGGGGACACCCACAGATACGCAGTATTTT. The chain has TRBV7-9 and TRBJ2-3; TRBD2 might be the D (7 bases). Per the germline V gene, CDR1 is SEHNR and CDR2 is FQNEAQ (reference sequence). The CDR3 totals 15 residues. V lost 5 bases and J 2 bases, leaving 14 bases between the germline ends. Complete variable domain (other parts from reference TRBV7-9 and TRBJ2-3): DTGVSQNPRHKITKRGQNVTFRCDPISEHNRLYWYRQTLGQGPEFLTYFQNEAQLEKSRLLSDRFSAERPKGSFSTLEIQRTEQGDSAMYLCASSRAGTPTDTQYFGPGTRLTVL.

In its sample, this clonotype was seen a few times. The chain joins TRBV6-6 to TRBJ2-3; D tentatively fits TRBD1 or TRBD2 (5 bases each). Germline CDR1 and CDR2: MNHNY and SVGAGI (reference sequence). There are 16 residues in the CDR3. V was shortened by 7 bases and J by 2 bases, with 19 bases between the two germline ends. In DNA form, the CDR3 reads TGTGCCAGCAAGTTAGCGTTTCGGGACCCCACAGATACGCAGTATTTT. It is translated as CASKLAFRDPTDTQYF.

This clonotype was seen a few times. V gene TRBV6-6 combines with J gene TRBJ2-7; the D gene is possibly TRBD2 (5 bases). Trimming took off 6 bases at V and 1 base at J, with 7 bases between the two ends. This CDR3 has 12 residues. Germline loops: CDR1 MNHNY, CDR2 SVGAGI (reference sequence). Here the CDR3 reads CASREDSYEQYF. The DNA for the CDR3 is TGTGCCAGCAGGGAGGATTCCTACGAGCAGTACTTC.

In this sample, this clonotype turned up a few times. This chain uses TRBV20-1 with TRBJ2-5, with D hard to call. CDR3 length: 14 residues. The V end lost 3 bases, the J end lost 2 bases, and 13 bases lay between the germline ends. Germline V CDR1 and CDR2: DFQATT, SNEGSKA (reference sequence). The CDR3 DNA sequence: TGCAGTGCTAGCGGTCAACCAGTACAAGAGACCCAGTACTTC. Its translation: CSASGQPVQETQYF.